This T cell receptor (beta chain) was recorded in a study of blood T cells in healthy people across ages. Note on this clonotype: A much bigger clone sits one base away, suggesting this may be a read error.

A J-beta primer mix and a sample-barcoded 5' primer were used in a second PCR of roughly 7 to 12 cycles. Each CDR3 protein is one row after TCRdb ran MiXCR on the 5' RACE reads. There are hundreds of thousands of distinct CDR3 sequences in the sample; 35% to 50% occur only once, and 15% to 20% lies in the top ten. This CDR3 has 16 amino acids. Germline V gene data show CDR1 as ENHRY and CDR2 as SYGVKD. V lost 6 bases, J lost 0 bases, and 16 bases lay in between. V gene TRBV10-3 combines with J gene TRBJ2-3; possible D gene TRBD2, 5 bases. The sequence was obtained from an elderly man in good health. Source material: blood. Here the CDR3 reads CAISRSGGGSTDTQYF. For the CDR3, the DNA is TGTGCCATCAGCCGATCGGGTGGAGGCAGCACAGATACGCAGTATTTT.